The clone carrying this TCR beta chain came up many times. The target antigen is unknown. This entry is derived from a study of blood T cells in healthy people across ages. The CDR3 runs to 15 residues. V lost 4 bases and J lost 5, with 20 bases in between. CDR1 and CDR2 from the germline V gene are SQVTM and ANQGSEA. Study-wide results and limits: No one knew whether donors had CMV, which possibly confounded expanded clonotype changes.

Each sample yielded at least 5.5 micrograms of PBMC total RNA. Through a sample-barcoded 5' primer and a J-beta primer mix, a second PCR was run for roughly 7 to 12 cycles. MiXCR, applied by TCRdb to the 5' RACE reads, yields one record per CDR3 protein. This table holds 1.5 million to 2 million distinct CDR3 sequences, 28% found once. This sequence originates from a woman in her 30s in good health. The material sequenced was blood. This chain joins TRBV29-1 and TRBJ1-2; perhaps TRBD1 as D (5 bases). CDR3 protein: CSVGTGGAVGYGYTF. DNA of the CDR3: TGCAGCGTTGGAACAGGTGGGGCGGTTGGATATGGCTACACCTTC.